Listed below are T cell receptor beta chains from one sample, sequenced in a study of cytomegalovirus exposure and HLA in healthy donors. Profiling relied on immunoSEQ multiplex PCR, and the TCRdb table lists in-frame clones only, not all of them. The sample has tens of thousands of clones; 94% are singletons. Source material: PBMCs. The receptors here all came from a woman under 30 in good health and CMV-seronegative. Each CDR3 is given with its conserved first and last residue. The D gene is left open where the match is weak. Some rows mark clone size as missing; the rest say once, few, many or name a class of expanded clone.

>.|TRBD2|TRBJ2-7|TRBV7-6
TGTGCCAGCAGCCTGCGGGGGGGAGGTGACTACGAGCAGTACTTC
CASSLRGGGDYEQYF
>medium-sized|TRBD2|TRBJ2-3|TRBV7-9
TGTGCCAGCAGCGACCCGACTAGTCTGACATCCCGGGGGGCAGATACGCAGTATTTT
CASSDPTSLTSRGADTQYF
>.|TRBD2|TRBJ2-2|TRBV19
TGTGCCAGTATTCGGGCTCTAGCGGGAGGGACCGGGGAGCTGTTTTTT
CASIRALAGGTGELFF
>.|TRBD1|TRBJ2-2|TRBV10-1
TGCGCCAGCAGTGACCGCAGGGGGCTCGGCGGGGAGCTGTTTTTT
CASSDRRGLGGELFF
>.|.|TRBJ2-1|TRBV5-4
TGTGCCAGCAGCCAGGGGCTTAACAATGAGCAGTTCTTC
CASSQGLNNEQFF
>.|.|TRBJ2-1|TRBV7-9
TGTGCCAGCAGCTTAGTAGCTGGAGCGAATGAGCAGTTCTTC
CASSLVAGANEQFF
>.|TRBD2|TRBJ2-7|TRBV5-1
TGCGCCAGCAGCTTGGGAGCGGGAGGGGCCAGCGAGCAGTACTTC
CASSLGAGGASEQYF
>.|.|TRBJ1-1|TRBV19
TGTGCCAGTACGGAGGGAGGCGAGACTGAAGCTTTCTTT
CASTEGGETEAFF
>.|TRBD2|TRBJ2-7|TRBV28
TGTGCCAGCAGGACTAGCGGGAGTCTCTACGAGCAGTACTTC
CASRTSGSLYEQYF
>.|.|TRBJ1-4|TRBV30
TGTGCCTGGAGATCTGGGGGCCATGAAAAACTGTTTTTT
CAWRSGGHEKLFF
>.|TRBD1|TRBJ1-2|TRBV2
TGTGCCAGCATCGAGGGGGCAGGGTGGGGCTACACCTTC
CASIEGAGWGYTF
>.|TRBD1|TRBJ1-5|TRBV6-5
TGTGCCAGCAGACTAACAGGGGGGAGAAATCAGCCCCAGCATTTT
CASRLTGGRNQPQHF
>.|TRBD2|TRBJ2-7|TRBV9
TGTGCCAGCAGCCCCCACCGGGAGGGTCTCGAGCAGTACTTC
CASSPHREGLEQYF
>.|.|TRBJ2-7|TRBV27
TGTGCCAGCAGTTTAATGGCCGATACCAACTACGAGCAGTACTTC
CASSLMADTNYEQYF
>.|TRBD1|TRBJ1-5|TRBV19
TGTGCCAGTAGTATCCTCGGGACAGGGGGCAATCAGCCCCAGCATTTT
CASSILGTGGNQPQHF
>.|.|TRBJ2-4|TRBV11-3
TGTGCCAGCAGCCAGGGGACCCAAATGGACATTCAGTACTTC
CASSQGTQMDIQYF
>.|TRBD2|TRBJ2-3|TRBV2
TGTGCCAGCAGTGACCCGAGGAGCGGGGCCTCAGATACGCAGTATTTT
CASSDPRSGASDTQYF
>.|.|TRBJ1-4|TRBV25-1
TGTGCCAGCAGTGAGGGCAGGCGGGGTGAAAAACTGTTTTTT
CASSEGRRGEKLFF
>.|TRBD1|TRBJ2-7|TRBV6-1
TGTGCCAGCAGTGGTCTTACAGGGGGTTACGAGCAGTACTTC
CASSGLTGGYEQYF
>.|.|TRBJ2-2|TRBV18
TGTGCCAGCTCACCATTAACCCCGGGACAAACTACCGGGGAGCTGTTTTTT
CASSPLTPGQTTGELFF
>.|TRBD1|TRBJ2-5|TRBV5-6
TGTGCCAGCAGCCCCGGACAGGGAGGAGAGACCCAGTACTTC
CASSPGQGGETQYF
>.|TRBD2|TRBJ2-1|TRBV4-1
TGCGCCAGCAGCCAGGTTAGCGGGAGGGCATCTGAGCAGTTCTTC
CASSQVSGRASEQFF
>.|TRBD1|TRBJ2-7|TRBV7-9
TGTGCCAGCAGCTTCGGGACAGGGGGATCCGAGCAGTACTTC
CASSFGTGGSEQYF
>.|.|TRBJ1-2|TRBV6-5
TGTGCCAGCAGGAGGGAACAGGGAAGCTATGGCTACACCTTC
CASRREQGSYGYTF
>once|TRBD1|TRBJ1-2|TRBV6-6
TGTGCCAGTTCAACAGACAGGGAAAATACGGGCTACACCTTC
CASSTDRENTGYTF
>.|.|TRBJ1-5|TRBV5-1
TGCGCCAGCAGCCCGGACAGAAATCAGCCCCAGCATTTT
CASSPDRNQPQHF